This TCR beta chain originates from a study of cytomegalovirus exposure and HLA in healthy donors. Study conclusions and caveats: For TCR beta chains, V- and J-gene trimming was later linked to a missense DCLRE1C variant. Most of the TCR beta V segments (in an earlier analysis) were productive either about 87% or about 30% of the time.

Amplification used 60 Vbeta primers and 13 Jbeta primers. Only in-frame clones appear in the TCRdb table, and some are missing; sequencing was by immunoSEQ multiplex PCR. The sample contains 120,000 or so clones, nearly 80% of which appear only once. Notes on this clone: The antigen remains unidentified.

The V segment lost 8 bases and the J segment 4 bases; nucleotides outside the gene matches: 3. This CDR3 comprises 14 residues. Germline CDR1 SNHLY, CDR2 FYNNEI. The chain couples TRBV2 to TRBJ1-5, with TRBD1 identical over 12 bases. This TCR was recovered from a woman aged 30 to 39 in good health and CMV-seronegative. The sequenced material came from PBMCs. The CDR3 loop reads CASRDRGLNQPQHF. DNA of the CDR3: TGTGCCAGCCGGGACAGGGGGCTGAATCAGCCCCAGCATTTT.